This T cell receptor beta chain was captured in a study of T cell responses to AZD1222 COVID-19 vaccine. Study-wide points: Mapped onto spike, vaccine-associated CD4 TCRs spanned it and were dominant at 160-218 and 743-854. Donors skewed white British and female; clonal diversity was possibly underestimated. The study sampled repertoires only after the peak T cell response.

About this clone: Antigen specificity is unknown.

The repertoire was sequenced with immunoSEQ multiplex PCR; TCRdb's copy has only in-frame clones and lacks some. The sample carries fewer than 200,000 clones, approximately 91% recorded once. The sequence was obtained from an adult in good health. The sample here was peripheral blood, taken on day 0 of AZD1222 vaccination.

DNA for the CDR3: TGTGCCAGCAGCTCCCGGGGCGGGAGCTACAATGAGCAGTTCTTC. Translated: CASSSRGGSYNEQFF. The chain uses TRBV11-3 and TRBJ2-1; 7 nucleotides align to TRBD2. Germline lookup yields CDR1 SGHNT and CDR2 YENEEA. The CDR3 loop spans 15 amino acids. V dropped 4 bases and J dropped 3; count of bases not matched to a gene: 6.